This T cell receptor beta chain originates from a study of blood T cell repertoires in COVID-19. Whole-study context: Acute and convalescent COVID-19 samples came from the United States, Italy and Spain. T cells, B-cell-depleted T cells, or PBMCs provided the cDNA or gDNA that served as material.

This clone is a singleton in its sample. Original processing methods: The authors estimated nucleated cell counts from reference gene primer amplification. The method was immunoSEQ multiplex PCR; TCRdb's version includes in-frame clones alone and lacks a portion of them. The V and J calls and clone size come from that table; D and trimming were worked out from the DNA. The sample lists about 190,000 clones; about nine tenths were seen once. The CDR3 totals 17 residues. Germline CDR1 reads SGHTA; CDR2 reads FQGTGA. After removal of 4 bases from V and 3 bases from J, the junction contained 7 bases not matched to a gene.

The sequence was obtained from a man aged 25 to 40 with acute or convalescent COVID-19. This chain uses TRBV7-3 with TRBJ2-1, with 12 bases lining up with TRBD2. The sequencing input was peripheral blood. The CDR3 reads CASSSHGLAGSYNEQFF. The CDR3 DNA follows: TGTGCCAGCAGCTCACACGGACTAGCGGGAAGCTACAATGAGCAGTTCTTC.